The entry that follows covers one T cell receptor (beta chain) sequence. Its antigen is unknown. At one end the junction does not follow the germline gene, possibly because of a read error. CDR1 is SGHTA, CDR2 FQGNSA, per germline. The CDR3 is 12 residues long. Sampled while nominally healthy, donors likely had unrecorded immune exposures. The PCR used 60 Vbeta and 13 Jbeta primers. The protocol was immunoSEQ multiplex PCR, while the TCRdb copy is restricted to in-frame clones and leaves out a portion. The data contain around 90,000 clones, around three quarters of them singletons. This record belongs to a study of cytomegalovirus exposure and HLA in healthy donors. Findings and caveats of the study: The study carried out a later analysis of TCR beta sequences. It associated around 17,000 of them with specific HLA alleles at a false discovery rate of 0.05.

The specimen was PBMCs. V is TRBV7-2 and J is TRBJ2-5; 8 positions agree with TRBD2. The sequence came from a male donor in good health and CMV-seropositive. CDR3 region: CASSLDVAGLDF. The DNA of the CDR3 is TGTGCCAGCAGCTTAGATGTAGCGGGGTTGGACTTC.